A selection of T cell receptor beta chains follows, all from one sample in a study of CD8+CD57+ T cells in acquired aplastic anemia. One entry per CDR3 protein results from TCRdb running MiXCR on the reads. In the table there are fewer than 300,000 distinct CDR3 sequences, 70% to 85% of which are singletons. The sequenced sample consisted of sorted CD4+, CD8+, or CD8+CD57+ T cells (not recorded which) from PBMCs. All receptors come from a human donor with aplastic anemia. The CDR3 runs from the conserved cysteine through the conserved F or W. A D gene is named only where the DNA matches it firmly. Size values are once, few and many counts, or a class for expanded clones, and some rows have none.

cdr3_aa,cdr3_nt,j_call,clone_size,v_call,d_call
CSARDRYDSPLHF,TGCAGTGCGAGAGATCGGTATGATTCACCCCTCCACTTT,TRBJ1-6,-,TRBV20-1,-
CASSPGRAADGDTF,TGTGCCAGCAGCCCGGGACGTGCCGCCGACGGTGACACCTTC,TRBJ1-2,-,TRBV7-2,-
CASSGRGVAYGQYF,TGTGCCAGCAGCGGCCGGGGGGTAGCCTACGGGCAGTACTTC,TRBJ2-7,-,TRBV5-5,TRBD2
CASSVTGGTGELYF,TGTGCCAGCAGCGTGACAGGGGGTACCGGGGAGCTGTATTTT,TRBJ2-3,-,TRBV9,TRBD1
CASLLVATEPFF,TGTGCCAGCCTATTAGTAGCCACGGAACCTTTTTTT,TRBJ1-1,-,TRBV7-9,-
CASSDGGIHEQFFGPF,-,TRBJ1-2,once,TRBV2,-
CASSLTTGWNTQDF,TGTGCCAGCAGCCTAACGACAGGGTGGAACACTCAGGATTTT,TRBJ2-3,-,TRBV14,TRBD1
CASSPAGRGTYGYTF,TGCGCCAGCAGCCCGGCCGGGAGGGGAACCTATGGCTACACCTTC,TRBJ1-2,once,TRBV4-3,-
CASSFQRGGRSEEQFF,TGTGCCAGCAGCTTTCAAAGAGGGGGGAGGAGCGAGGAGCAGTTCTTC,TRBJ2-1,-,TRBV9,-
CASSKGESGANVLF,TGTGCCAGCAGCAAGGGAGAGTCTGGGGCCAACGTCCTGTTT,TRBJ2-3,-,TRBV7-9,-
CASSKLVLTSYNEQFF,TGCGCCAGCAGCAAACTGGTCCTCACCTCCTACAATGAGCAGTTCTTC,TRBJ2-1,once,TRBV5-1,-
CASSVGGRGAAQYF,TGTGCCAGCAGCGTAGGAGGTCGGGGGGCCGCCCAGTACTTC,TRBJ2-5,once,TRBV9,-
CASREGQEAFF,TGTGCCAGCAGGGAAGGACAGGAAGCTTTCTTT,TRBJ1-1,-,TRBV6-7,-
CASSRSPNNEQFFTF,TGTGCTAGCAGCCGATCGCCCAACAATGAGCAGTTCTTCACCTTC,TRBJ1-2,few,TRBV7-7,-
CASSDQGYYEQYF,TGTGCCAGCAGTGACCAGGGCTACTACGAGCAGTACTTC,TRBJ2-7,-,TRBV25-1,-
CASRLDHGSSSYEQYF,TGTGCCAGCAGACTAGACCATGGGTCCAGCTCCTACGAGCAGTACTTC,TRBJ2-7,once,TRBV2,-
CACRIAAYQYTEYF,TGTGCCTGTAGGATAGCTGCGTACCAATACACTGAGTACTTC,TRBJ2-5,-,TRBV2,-
CASSLARTGGMETQYF,TGTGCCAGCAGCTTAGCTCGGACAGGGGGCATGGAGACCCAGTACTTC,TRBJ2-5,-,TRBV11-2,TRBD1
CASSSTYLRGGTGELFF,TGCGCCAGCAGCTCCACGTACCTGCGGGGGGGCACCGGGGAGCTGTTTTTT,TRBJ2-2,once,TRBV5-1,TRBD2
CASSAEAGYDSHYF,TGTGCCAGCAGCGCAGAGGCTGGTTATGATTCCCACTACTTT,TRBJ2-3,-,TRBV7-9,-
CASSLGSYNSVYGYTF,TGTGCCAGCAGCTTGGGTTCCTATAATTCCGTATATGGCTACACCTTC,TRBJ1-2,-,TRBV7-6,-
CASRDRGSYGYTF,TGTGCCAGTAGGGACAGGGGCTCCTATGGCTACACCTTC,TRBJ1-2,-,TRBV19,TRBD1
CAISQGDQPQHF,TGTGCCATCAGCCAGGGGGATCAGCCCCAGCATTTT,TRBJ1-5,-,TRBV10-3,TRBD1
CASSTVVALDTEAFF,TGTGCCAGTAGTACCGTCGTAGCGCTCGACACTGAAGCTTTCTTT,TRBJ1-1,-,TRBV19,-
CAYEVAAYRGSDEQFF,TGTGCCTACGAGGTAGCGGCGTACCGGGGGAGCGATGAGCAGTTCTTC,TRBJ2-1,once,TRBV11-3,-
CASSHAGAPPPHF,TGCGCCAGCAGCCATGCAGGGGCTCCGCCCCCGCATTTT,TRBJ1-5,-,TRBV7-2,-
CASSPPSPGVGDTQYF,TGTGCCAGTAGTCCACCTAGTCCGGGGGTTGGAGATACGCAGTATTTT,TRBJ2-3,-,TRBV19,-
CASSPGLGYNEQCF,TGTGCCAGCAGCCCTGGACTAGGCTACAATGAGCAGTGCTTC,TRBJ2-1,-,TRBV7-9,TRBD2
CASSLAPGALIFGF,TGTGCCAGCAGCTTAGCACCCGGGGCGCTGATTTTTGGTTTT,TRBJ2-3,-,TRBV7-9,-
CASSGEGRQGVNSYTF,TGTGCCAGCAGCGGGGAGGGGCGACAGGGAGTAAACAGCTACACCTTC,TRBJ1-2,-,TRBV9,TRBD1
CATRRGREPQTYYF,TGTGCCACCCGCAGAGGCAGGGAGCCACAGACCTACTACTTC,TRBJ2-5,-,TRBV7-9,-
CASSSGVTGGPFFFF,TGTGCCAGCAGCTCCGGGGTGACGGGGGGACCGTTCTTCTTCTTT,TRBJ1-1,-,TRBV7-8,-
CASSLAGGHNPHF,TGTGCCAGCAGCTTAGCGGGAGGACACAATCCGCATTTT,TRBJ2-3,-,TRBV7-2,-
CRARFDPNTGELFF,TGCAGGGCTCGATTTGATCCGAACACCGGGGAGCTGTTTTTT,TRBJ2-2,-,TRBV20-1,-
CASSQGHGEETRYEQYF,TGCGCCAGCAGCCAAGGGCATGGCGAGGAGACTCGCTACGAGCAGTACTTC,TRBJ2-7,-,TRBV7-8,-
CASSWGGGPNDGNTF,TGTGCCAGCAGCTGGGGGGGGGGGCCAAACGATGGCAACACCTTC,TRBJ1-2,-,TRBV7-3,-
CASSLRASLADTQYF,TGCGCCAGCAGCCTCCGAGCCTCTCTAGCAGATACGCAGTATTTT,TRBJ2-3,-,TRBV4-3,-
CASSLARGPETQYQFF,TGTGCCAGTAGCTTAGCGAGAGGTCCCGAGACGCAGTATCAGTTCTTC,TRBJ2-1,-,TRBV7-2,-
CASSFAGGPVTKYF,TGTGCCAGCAGCTTCGCGGGAGGTCCCGTAACGAAGTATTTT,TRBJ2-3,-,TRBV9,TRBD2
CASSSGTSGAYEQYF,TGTGCCAGCAGCTCAGGGACTAGCGGGGCCTATGAGCAGTACTTC,TRBJ2-7,-,TRBV7-9,TRBD2
CVSTRGGEQETQYF,TGTGTCAGCACCAGAGGCGGGGAGCAAGAGACCCAGTACTTC,TRBJ2-5,-,TRBV15,-
CASSLFQALRENKFF,TGTGCCAGCAGCTTATTCCAAGCCCTAAGGGAGAACAAGTTTTTT,TRBJ2-2,-,TRBV7-6,-
CANSLAGGADYGYFF,TGTGCCAACAGCTTAGCAGGGGGCGCCGACTATGGCTACTTCTTC,TRBJ2-1,-,TRBV7-2,TRBD1
CATSGGSVHATQYF,TGTGCCACCAGCGGAGGCAGCGTGCACGCGACCCAGTACTTC,TRBJ2-5,-,TRBV5-1,-
CASSSHRGKAPHQQFF,TGTGCCAGCAGCTCTCACAGGGGCAAGGCACCCCATCAGCAGTTCTTC,TRBJ2-1,-,TRBV7-6,TRBD1
CASRDRGLSEQFF,TGTGCCAGCCGGGACAGGGGGTTAAGTGAGCAGTTCTTC,TRBJ2-1,many,TRBV7-9,TRBD1
CASSELIYGYTF,TGTGCCAGCAGTGAATTAATCTATGGCTACACCTTC,TRBJ1-2,few,TRBV2,-